This T cell receptor beta chain is drawn from a study of shared clonotypes between healthy human individuals. Study background: CD4 naive and memory got three plates each, CD8 naive two, CD8 memory one. The study's findings and limits: Generation probabilities were higher for clonotypes shared across all four sorted-subset donors than for unshared ones.

On this clone: As yet, its antigen is unknown.

Trimming took off 11 bases at V and 8 bases at J, with 19 bases between the two ends. Per germline, CDR1 SNHLY and CDR2 FYNNEI. This CDR3 is built from 13 residues. Profiling relied on immunoSEQ multiplex PCR, and the TCRdb table lists in-frame clones only, not all of them. The table includes around 1,100,000 clones, approximately 75% detected once. The clonotype originates from a man aged 18 to 35 in good health. Some clones in this sample may be carry-over from other donors' samples. The V gene is TRBV2, the J gene TRBJ2-1; D ambiguous. Sequencing was performed on memory CD4+ T cells from PBMCs. Regarding subset: CD45RA-negative fraction. CDR3 bases: TGTGCCGGCTCGGGTACGGCAAATTATGAGCAGTTCTTC. The encoded protein is CAGSGTANYEQFF.